This T cell receptor (beta chain) was found in a study of T cell responses to AZD1222 COVID-19 vaccine. Study findings and constraints: After the peak T cell response, and only then, were repertoires sampled. Possibly, clonal diversity was underestimated; donors were largely white British and included more females.

With regard to this clone: Its antigen is undetermined.

This CDR3 is 11 amino acids long. Looked up from germline, CDR1 is GTSNPN and CDR2 is SVGIG (reference sequence). Trimming took 8 bases from V and 2 from J; bases not matched to a gene: 2. TCRdb's copy holds only in-frame clones and misses some; the assay was immunoSEQ multiplex PCR. The repertoire holds more than 90,000 clones, approximately 86% seen once, with over 1.2% in the top ten. This chain joins TRBV30 and TRBJ2-5, with 7 bases lining up with TRBD1. The specimen comprised peripheral blood, sampled on day 0 of AZD1222 vaccination. The sequence was obtained from an adult in good health. The CDR3 sequence is CAGTAQETQYF. CDR3 nucleotides: TGTGCCGGGACAGCTCAAGAGACCCAGTACTTC.